In this sample, the clone carrying this TCR beta chain turned up a few times. Assignments of participants to cohorts depended upon their own reported clinical history. TCRdb keeps only in-frame clones here, not all; method: immunoSEQ multiplex PCR. The sample has approximately 210,000 clones; over 75% are singletons. This specimen belongs to a study of blood T cell repertoires in COVID-19. In the study overall: T cells, B-cell-depleted T cells, or PBMCs supplied cDNA or gDNA.

The origin of this receptor is an older woman who had recovered from COVID-19. The sample consisted of PBMCs or T cells enriched from blood (not recorded which).

The CDR3 is CASSQRGSAYEQYF. The CDR3 coding sequence is TGCGCCAGCAGTCAGAGGGGGTCCGCCTACGAGCAGTACTTC. The chain combines TRBV23-1 with TRBJ2-7; the D gene is possibly TRBD1 (6 bases). TRBV23-1 is noted as an ORF with a role that remains uncertain. The CDR3 is 14 amino acids. V was cut by 3 bases and J by 2 bases, with 11 bases left in between.